This T cell receptor (beta chain) came from a study of T cells expressing NK-cell markers. Study-level points and caveats: NKG2C+ dominant clonotype frequencies in 6 or 7 donors were about 1.0-8% of CD8+ T cells.

Concerning this clonotype itself: Antigen unknown.

UMI-tagged 5'RACE template switching yielded the TCR beta cDNA. TCRdb reprocessed the 5' RACE reads and keeps a single row for each CDR3 protein, giving no DNA. The sample shows 550,000 to 600,000 distinct CDR3 sequences, and approximately 4% sits with its ten largest clones. The germline V gene has CDR1 LGHNT and CDR2 FRNRAP. The CDR3 consists of 14 residues. The sequence was obtained from a man younger than 35 in good health. Sequences were obtained from blood T cells: a sorted CD56 or NKG2C T cell subset, CD4+ or CD8+ T cells, or bulk PBMC T cells (not recorded which). The chain recombines TRBV12-5 with TRBJ1-2; no DNA is available, so the TRBD1 call from TCRdb remains unchecked. The CDR3 region is CASGLAEGHYGYTF.